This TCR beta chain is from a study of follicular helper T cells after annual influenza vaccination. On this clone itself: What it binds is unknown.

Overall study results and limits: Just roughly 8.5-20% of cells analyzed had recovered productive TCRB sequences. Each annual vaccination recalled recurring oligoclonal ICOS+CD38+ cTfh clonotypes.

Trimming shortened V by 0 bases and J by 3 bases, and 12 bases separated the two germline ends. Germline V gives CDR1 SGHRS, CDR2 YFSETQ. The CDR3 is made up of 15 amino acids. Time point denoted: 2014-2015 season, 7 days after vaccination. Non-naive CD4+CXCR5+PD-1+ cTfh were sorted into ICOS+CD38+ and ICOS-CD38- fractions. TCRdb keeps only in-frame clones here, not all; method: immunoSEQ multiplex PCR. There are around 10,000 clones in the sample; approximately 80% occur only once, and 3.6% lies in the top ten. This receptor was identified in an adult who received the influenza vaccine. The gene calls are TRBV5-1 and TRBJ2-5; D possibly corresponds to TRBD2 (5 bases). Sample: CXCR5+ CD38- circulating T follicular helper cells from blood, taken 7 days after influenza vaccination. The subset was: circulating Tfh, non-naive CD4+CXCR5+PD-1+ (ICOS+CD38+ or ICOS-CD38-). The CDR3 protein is CASSLAGLAKETQYF. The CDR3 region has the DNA TGCGCCAGCAGCTTGGCGGGGTTAGCGAAAGAGACCCAGTACTTC.